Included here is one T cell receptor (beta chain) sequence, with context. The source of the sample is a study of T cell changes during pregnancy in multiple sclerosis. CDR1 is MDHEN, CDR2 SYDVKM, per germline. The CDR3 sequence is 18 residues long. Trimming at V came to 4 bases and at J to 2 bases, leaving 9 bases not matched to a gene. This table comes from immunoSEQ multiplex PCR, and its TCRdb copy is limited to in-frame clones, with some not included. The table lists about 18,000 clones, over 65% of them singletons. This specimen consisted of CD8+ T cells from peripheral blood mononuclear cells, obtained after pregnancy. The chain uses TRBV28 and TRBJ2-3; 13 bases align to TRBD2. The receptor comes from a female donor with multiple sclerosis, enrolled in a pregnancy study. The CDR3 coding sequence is TGTGCCAGCAGTTCTCCCGGGACTAGCGGGGTAGTCACAGATACGCAGTATTTT. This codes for CASSSPGTSGVVTDTQYF.